The next 28 T cell receptor beta chains were all read from a single sample in a study of cytomegalovirus exposure and HLA in healthy donors. With 60 Vbeta and 13 Jbeta primers, the PCR was carried out. Produced via immunoSEQ multiplex PCR; TCRdb's table is partial and in-frame only. The table lists 130,000 or so clones, around 75% of them singletons. Sequenced input: PBMCs. These receptors were collected from a woman aged 50 to 60 in good health and CMV-seropositive.

As for this clone: This specimen includes other DNA sequences encoding the same CDR3. This rearrangement joins TRBV11-2 to TRBJ1-2; D unclear. The CDR3 has 13 residues. Germline V gene data show CDR1 as SGHAT and CDR2 as FQNNGV. V was trimmed by 1 base and J by 6 bases, leaving 9 bases between them. As DNA, the CDR3 is TGTGCCAGCAGCTTAGGAACCGGGGATGGCTACACCTTC. It encodes CASSLGTGDGYTF. Supplemented by reference TRBV11-2 and TRBJ1-2, the full variable domain reads EAGVAQSPRYKIIEKRQSVAFWCNPISGHATLYWYQQILGQGPKLLIQFQNNGVVDDSQLPKDRFSAERLKGVDSTLKIQPAKLEDSAVYLCASSLGTGDGYTFGSGTRLTVV.

The chain employs TRBV6-1 and TRBJ2-1; D perhaps matches TRBD1 (6 bases). There are 15 residues in the CDR3. The germline V gene encodes CDR1 MNHNS and CDR2 SASEGT. V was pared by 2 bases and J by 4 bases, with 12 bases between. Here the CDR3 reads CASSELSRGYNEQFF. CDR3 nucleotide sequence: TGTGCCAGCAGTGAATTGTCCAGGGGTTACAATGAGCAGTTCTTC.

The genes are TRBV7-8 and TRBJ2-7; 10 bases are a match to TRBD2. The CDR3 spans 15 residues. V trimming: 8 bases; J trimming: 2 bases; junction bases outside the gene matches: 9. Germline CDR1 and CDR2: SGHVS and FQNEAQ. The CDR3 coding sequence is TGTGCCAGCTCCTCCGCCGGACTAGCGGCCTACGAGCAGTACTTC. Residues: CASSSAGLAAYEQYF.

The chain links TRBV30 to TRBJ2-5; 8 bases agree with TRBD2. V lost 2 bases, J lost 1 base, and 6 bases stayed unmatched. Germline V gives CDR1 GTSNPN, CDR2 SVGIG (reference sequence). This CDR3 has 15 amino acids. The CDR3 loop reads CAWSIGLAFQETQYF. CDR3 nucleotides: TGTGCCTGGAGTATTGGACTAGCTTTCCAAGAGACCCAGTACTTC.

The chain recombines TRBV19 with TRBJ1-2; tentative D call: TRBD1 (6 bases). This CDR3 has 17 residues. Trimming removed 6 bases at V and 5 bases at J, with 25 bases between. Looked up from germline, CDR1 is LNHDA and CDR2 is SQIVND (reference sequence). The CDR3 reads CASRSSWGPGQIYGYTF. The DNA of the CDR3 is TGTGCCAGTAGATCCTCCTGGGGGCCAGGGCAAATTTATGGCTACACCTTC. The variable domain in full, with the rest retrieved from reference TRBV19 and TRBJ1-2, is DGGITQSPKYLFRKEGQNVTLSCEQNLNHDAMYWYRQDPGQGLRLIYYSQIVNDFQKGDIAEGYSVSREKKESFPLTVTSAQKNPTAFYLCASRSSWGPGQIYGYTFGSGTRLTVV.

This clone has a handful of counts. The chain has TRBV28 and TRBJ2-2; the match to TRBD1 covers 7 bases. The V gene's germline CDR1 is MDHEN and CDR2 SYDVKM. CDR3 length equals 15 residues. Trimming took 5 bases from V and 4 from J; bases not matched to a gene: 7. DNA of the CDR3: TGTGCCAGCAGTCCCACACAGGGGAGCACCGGGGAGCTGTTTTTT. Translation: CASSPTQGSTGELFF.

The rearrangement joins TRBV7-9 to TRBJ1-1; no firm D call. The CDR3 consists of 13 residues. In germline, CDR1 is SEHNR, CDR2 FQNEAQ (reference sequence). V was trimmed by 2 bases and J by 2 bases, leaving 6 bases between them. CDR3 DNA: TGTGCCAGCAGCTTACAGGCAAACACTGAAGCTTTCTTT. Its protein is CASSLQANTEAFF.

This clone was counted between two and nine times. The V call is TRBV5-4, the J call TRBJ1-3, with 8 bases that match TRBD1. Germline V CDR1 and CDR2: SGHNT, YYREEE (reference sequence). The CDR3 totals 14 residues. The V segment lost 5 bases and the J segment 2 bases; nucleotides outside the gene matches: 3. The CDR3 DNA is TGTGCCAGCAGTCCAGGGGGCACTGGAAACACCATATATTTT. Translated: CASSPGGTGNTIYF.

The gene calls are TRBV29-1 and TRBJ2-5, with 11 positions matching TRBD2. The CDR3 covers 13 residues. V was pared by 1 base and J by 5 bases, with 0 bases of the junction left unmatched. CDR1 and CDR2 from the germline V gene are SQVTM and ANQGSEA. Written as DNA, the CDR3 is TGCAGCGTTGAAGCTAGCGGGAGGGAGACCCAGTACTTC. Translated, it gives CSVEASGRETQYF.

This chain joins TRBV9 and TRBJ1-2; D gene uncertain. Trimming took 2 bases from V and 4 from J, leaving 18 bases between them. The CDR3 spans 16 residues. Germline V gives CDR1 SGDLS, CDR2 YYNGEE. The CDR3 loop reads CASSVSRQRPGYGYTF. CDR3 sequence (DNA): TGTGCCAGCAGCGTGAGCAGGCAGAGACCAGGCTATGGCTACACCTTC.

The gene calls are TRBV7-9 and TRBJ1-1, with D possibly TRBD1 on 5 matching bases. The V gene lost 5 bases and the J gene lost 4 bases, with 11 bases spanning the gap. The CDR3 contains 13 residues. CDR1 and CDR2 from the germline V gene are SEHNR and FQNEAQ (reference sequence). The CDR3 is CASSPSRATEAFF. In DNA form, the CDR3 reads TGTGCCAGCAGCCCCAGCAGGGCCACTGAAGCTTTCTTT.

This clone has only a few counts. The rearrangement joins TRBV27 to TRBJ1-1; 12 bases are a match to TRBD1. The CDR3 has 14 amino acids. CDR1 and CDR2 from the germline V gene are MNHEY and SMNVEV (reference sequence). The V and J ends lost 4 bases and 11 bases, in that order; junction bases with no gene match: 8. CDR3 region: CASSSDRDRGLAFF. CDR3 bases: TGTGCCAGCAGTTCGGACCGGGACAGGGGGCTCGCTTTCTTT.

V usage is TRBV7-6 and J usage is TRBJ1-5; TRBD1 is a possible D gene (6 bases). Germline values: CDR1 SGHVS, CDR2 FNYEAQ. This CDR3 is 14 amino acids long. V lost 6 bases and J 5 bases, leaving 14 bases between the germline ends. The CDR3 sequence is CASSQTDSHQPQHF. CDR3 bases: TGTGCCAGCAGTCAAACGGACAGCCATCAGCCCCAGCATTTT. Drawing the rest from reference TRBV7-6 and TRBJ1-5, the complete variable domain is GAGVSQSPRYKVTKRGQDVALRCDPISGHVSLYWYRQALGQGPEFLTYFNYEAQQDKSGLPNDRFSAERPEGSISTLTIQRTEQRDSAMYRCASSQTDSHQPQHFGDGTRLSIL.

The CDR3 loop is CASSSPSGPQHF. The CDR3 DNA reads as TGTGCCAGCAGCTCCCCGTCGGGGCCCCAGCATTTT. This sequence joins TRBV6-6 and TRBJ1-5; D unresolved. The V gene lost 6 bases and the J gene lost 9 bases, with 12 bases spanning the gap. This CDR3 is 12 amino acids long. CDR1 and CDR2 (germline): MNHNY, SVGAGI (reference sequence).

The CDR3, as DNA: TGTGCCAGCAGTCTAACAGGGGATCAGCCCCAGCATTTT. Translating it yields CASSLTGDQPQHF. V is TRBV11-2 and J is TRBJ1-5, with 7 bases aligning to TRBD1. The CDR3 contains 13 residues. Trimming took 6 bases from V and 5 from J; bases not matched to a gene: 4. Germline-derived CDR1 and CDR2 are SGHAT and FQNNGV.

A few counts support this clone. The J gene is TRBJ2-7, the V gene TRBV9; 10 nucleotides match TRBD1. In germline, CDR1 is SGDLS, CDR2 YYNGEE. Unmatched junction bases numbered 13, after V lost 3 bases and J lost 4 bases. This CDR3 has 17 amino acids. As DNA, the CDR3 is TGTGCCAGCAGCGCAGACTTTTCCGGGACAGGGGTATACGAGCAGTACTTC. It encodes CASSADFSGTGVYEQYF. The full variable domain, its missing parts supplied by reference TRBV9 and TRBJ2-7, is DSGVTQTPKHLITATGQRVTLRCSPRSGDLSVYWYQQSLDQGLQFLIQYYNGEERAKGNILERFSAQQFPDLHSELNLSSLELGDSALYFCASSADFSGTGVYEQYFGPGTRLTVT.

The rearrangement uses TRBV7-8 and TRBJ2-7; 10 bases map to TRBD1. Germline V gene data show CDR1 as SGHVS and CDR2 as FQNEAQ. The J segment lost 6 bases and the V segment lost 4 bases, leaving 6 bases of the junction unmatched. The CDR3 covers 14 residues. Here the CDR3 DNA reads TGTGCCAGCAGCTCCTCCGGGACAGGGGCCGAGCAGTACTTC. Translation: CASSSSGTGAEQYF.

The sample holds one count of this clone. The rearrangement joins TRBV6-4 to TRBJ1-4; 8 bases align to TRBD1. The J segment lost 1 base and the V segment lost 4 bases, leaving 11 bases of the junction unmatched. The CDR3 covers 18 residues. The germline CDR1 and CDR2 sequences are MRHNA and SNTAGT. DNA of the CDR3: TGTGCCAGCAGTGCACCGCGGGACAGGAACCTAACTAATGAAAAACTGTTTTTT. It is translated as CASSAPRDRNLTNEKLFF.

The chain employs TRBV7-6 and TRBJ2-2, with a tentative D call TRBD2 (7 bases). Germline V lookup: CDR1 SGHVS, CDR2 FNYEAQ. The CDR3 runs to 15 residues. Trimming shortened V by 7 bases and J by 2 bases, and 14 bases separated the two germline ends. CDR3 residues: CASKGGVANTGELFF. The DNA for the CDR3 is TGTGCCAGCAAGGGGGGGGTTGCAAACACCGGGGAGCTGTTTTTT.

The CDR3 DNA reads as TGTGCCAGCAGCTTGGCCGGTGGTGGCTACACCTTC. This gives the protein CASSLAGGGYTF. The chain couples TRBV5-4 to TRBJ1-2, with D unclear. V was pared by 0 bases and J by 7 bases, with 7 bases between. Germline V gene sequence: CDR1 SGHNT, CDR2 YYREEE (reference sequence). The CDR3 extends over 12 amino acids.

The chain combines TRBV5-1 with TRBJ1-1; no clear D. Germline CDR1 reads SGHRS; CDR2 reads YFSETQ. Trimming removed 4 bases from V and 0 bases from J, with 10 bases in between. CDR3 length: 14 amino acids. The CDR3 bases are TGCGCCAGCAGCGGGCAGGTCATGAACACTGAAGCTTTCTTT. It codes for CASSGQVMNTEAFF.

The chain combines TRBV13 with TRBJ2-2, with D possibly matching TRBD1 (6 bases). CDR3 length: 16 residues. Trimming pared 5 bases from V and 3 bases from J, leaving 16 bases between. Per germline, CDR1 PRHDT and CDR2 FYEKMQ (reference sequence). The CDR3 bases are TGTGCCAGCAGCCTTCCAGGGGCCCCTGACACCGGGGAGCTGTTTTTT. Translating gives CASSLPGAPDTGELFF. The whole variable domain, remainder taken from reference TRBV13 and TRBJ2-2, is AAGVIQSPRHLIKEKRETATLKCYPIPRHDTVYWYQQGPGQDPQFLISFYEKMQSDKGSIPDRFSAQQFSDYHSELNMSSLELGDSALYFCASSLPGAPDTGELFFGEGSRLTVL.

In its sample, this clone was seen a few times. DNA of the CDR3: TGTGCCAGCAGCTCCCCGAGCGGGGGGGGACAAGAGACCCAGTACTTC. This gives the protein CASSSPSGGGQETQYF. The chain couples TRBV7-9 to TRBJ2-5; the match to TRBD2 covers 10 bases. Losses at the gene ends were 4 bases for V and 2 bases for J; bases not matched to a gene: 7. CDR1 is SEHNR, CDR2 FQNEAQ, per germline (reference sequence). This CDR3 spans 16 amino acids.

J is TRBJ1-2 and V is TRBV5-8; D not resolved. Germline values: CDR1 SGHTS, CDR2 YDEGEE. The CDR3 runs 14 residues. The V end lost 6 bases, the J end lost 1 base, and 13 bases lay between the germline ends. In nucleotides, the CDR3 is TGTGCCAGCAATCCCCTAAGAAGTAACTATGGCTACACCTTC. Amino acids: CASNPLRSNYGYTF.

This clone was seen a single time. The rearrangement joins TRBV29-1 to TRBJ2-3, with 11 bases that match TRBD2. Trimming took 7 bases from V and 3 from J; bases not matched to a gene: 12. The CDR3 runs to 16 residues. Per the germline V gene, CDR1 is SQVTM and CDR2 is ANQGSEA. In nucleotides, the CDR3 is TGCAGCGCCCGTCCAAATCTAGCGGGAGGAACAGATACGCAGTATTTT. Translation gives CSARPNLAGGTDTQYF.

V gene TRBV6-5 combines with J gene TRBJ2-3, with D tentatively TRBD1 (5 bases). CDR1 is MNHEY, CDR2 SVGAGI, per germline. The CDR3 runs to 13 residues. Between the trimmed V and J ends, which lost 0 bases and 6 bases, there was a span of 7 bases. This CDR3 reads CASSYSGVDTQYF. CDR3 in DNA: TGTGCCAGCAGTTACTCAGGGGTCGATACGCAGTATTTT.

On this clone: The junction departs from germline at one end; a sequencing error may be responsible. The rearrangement links TRBV2 to TRBJ1-1; TRBD1 aligns across 7 bases. Germline-derived CDR1 and CDR2 are SNHLY and FYNNEI. CDR3 length equals 13 residues. CDR3 sequence: CASSATGAPNALF. For the CDR3, the DNA is TGTGCCAGCAGCGCTACAGGGGCCCCTAACGCTCTATTT.

V is TRBV6-5 and J is TRBJ2-7; 11 bases agree with TRBD2. Germline CDR1 reads MNHEY; CDR2 reads SVGAGI. The CDR3 spans 13 residues. The J segment lost 3 bases and the V segment lost 6 bases, leaving 1 base of the junction unmatched. The CDR3 DNA follows: TGTGCCAGCAGACTAGCGGGAGACTACGAGCAGTACTTC. It yields the protein CASRLAGDYEQYF.